A selection of T cell receptor beta chains follows, all from one sample in a study of blood T cell repertoires in COVID-19. This table comes from immunoSEQ multiplex PCR, and its TCRdb copy is limited to in-frame clones, with some not included. The sample gives around 100,000 clones, 75% to 95% of which show up once; about 2.3% is in the top ten. The sample taken for sequencing was peripheral blood. The receptors come from a human donor with active COVID-19. The donor label of this sample is uncertain. Both conserved end residues are part of each CDR3. The D gene is left open where the match is weak. Clone size appears in some rows only: once, few, many, or a class for an expanded clone.

abundance,d_gene,v_gene,j_gene,CDR3aa,CDR3nt
.,.,TRBV2,TRBJ2-3,CASSDMGLLTDTQYF,TGTGCCAGCAGTGATATGGGACTTCTCACAGATACGCAGTATTTT
.,.,TRBV9,TRBJ2-2,CASSVARGYAGELFF,TGTGCCAGCAGCGTAGCGCGCGGTTACGCCGGGGAGCTGTTTTTT
few,TRBD2,TRBV9,TRBJ2-3,CASSPRTSGGDDTQYF,TGTGCCAGCAGCCCCCGGACTAGCGGGGGTGATGATACGCAGTATTTT
.,.,TRBV5-1,TRBJ2-7,CASSLEQVYEQYF,TGCGCCAGCAGCTTGGAGCAGGTCTACGAGCAGTACTTC
.,TRBD1,TRBV19,TRBJ1-2,CASSIGPDRAPWGYTF,TGTGCCAGTAGTATCGGGCCCGACAGGGCTCCTTGGGGCTACACCTTC
.,.,TRBV11-1,TRBJ1-1,CASSLKRGMNTEAFF,TGTGCCAGCAGCTTAAAAAGAGGCATGAACACTGAAGCTTTCTTT
.,.,TRBV9,TRBJ1-6,CASSVRGGEDSSPLHF,TGTGCCAGCAGCGTCCGGGGGGGGGAAGATAGTTCACCCCTCCACTTT
.,TRBD2,TRBV5-6,TRBJ2-5,CASSHPLSGGWETQYF,TGTGCCAGCAGCCATCCCTTAAGCGGGGGATGGGAGACCCAGTACTTC
.,.,TRBV5-6,TRBJ2-5,CASSLLVEGGETQYF,TGTGCCAGCAGCTTGTTAGTTGAGGGAGGAGAGACCCAGTACTTC
.,.,TRBV27,TRBJ2-7,CASSFGPGGSYEQYF,TGTGCCAGCAGTTTTGGTCCGGGCGGGTCCTACGAGCAGTACTTC
.,TRBD1,TRBV5-4,TRBJ1-1,CASSWDRASSEAFF,TGTGCCAGCAGCTGGGACAGGGCAAGCTCTGAAGCTTTCTTT
.,.,TRBV7-9,TRBJ2-2,CASSSAGVYAGELFF,TGTGCCAGCAGCTCCGCAGGGGTGTATGCCGGGGAGCTGTTTTTT
.,TRBD2,TRBV5-4,TRBJ2-5,CASSYQTSGASETQYF,TGTGCCAGCAGCTACCAGACTAGCGGGGCGTCAGAGACCCAGTACTTC
once,.,TRBV7-9,TRBJ1-3,CASTQTGSGNTIYF,TGTGCCAGCACCCAGACAGGCTCTGGAAACACCATATATTTT
.,TRBD2,TRBV3-1/TRBV3-2,TRBJ2-2,CASSQDGGAPGELFF,TGTGCCAGCAGCCAAGACGGGGGGGCCCCTGGGGAGCTGTTTTTT
.,TRBD1,TRBV29-1,TRBJ2-7,CSGAYDGTGGGEQYF,TGCAGCGGTGCCTATGATGGGACAGGGGGGGGCGAGCAGTACTTC
.,.,TRBV19,TRBJ1-3,CASSIKTPGSGNTIYF,TGTGCCAGTAGTATAAAGACACCAGGCTCTGGAAACACCATATATTTT
.,TRBD1,TRBV4-2,TRBJ1-1,CASSAGGNTEAFF,TGTGCCAGCAGCGCAGGGGGAAACACTGAAGCTTTCTTT
.,TRBD1,TRBV7-2,TRBJ2-3,CASSLTGGADTQYF,TGTGCCAGCAGCTTAACAGGGGGCGCAGATACGCAGTATTTT
few,TRBD1,TRBV4-1,TRBJ1-5,CASSQEGTGINQPQHF,TGCGCCAGCAGCCAAGAGGGGACAGGGATCAATCAGCCCCAGCATTTT
once,TRBD2,TRBV4-1,TRBJ2-1,CASSQDGPTSVTYNEQFF,TGCGCCAGCAGCCAAGATGGCCCTACTAGCGTAACCTACAATGAGCAGTTCTTC
once,TRBD2,TRBV9,TRBJ2-3,CASSVSGGAADTQYF,TGTGCCAGCAGCGTAAGCGGGGGGGCGGCAGATACGCAGTATTTT
once,TRBD1,TRBV19,TRBJ2-2,CASSIDGQGITGELFF,TGTGCCAGTAGTATCGACGGACAGGGGATCACCGGGGAGCTGTTTTTT
.,TRBD2,TRBV6-4,TRBJ2-3,CASSDSASGGADTQYF,TGTGCCAGCAGTGACTCGGCTAGCGGGGGGGCAGATACGCAGTATTTT
.,TRBD2,TRBV9,TRBJ2-3,CASSVGRRSSGGSTDTQYF,TGTGCCAGCAGCGTAGGACGTCGGTCTAGCGGGGGGAGCACAGATACGCAGTATTTT
.,TRBD1,TRBV6-4,TRBJ2-5,CASSGAGGETQYF,TGTGCCAGCAGTGGGGCAGGGGGAGAGACCCAGTACTTC